This TCR beta chain originates from a study of blood T cell repertoires in COVID-19. Study-level information: Samples taken during acute and convalescent COVID-19 were collected in the United States, Italy and Spain. PBMCs, B-cell-depleted T cells, or T cells were the source of the cDNA or gDNA that made up the material.

In its sample, this clone was seen once. Recovered status in Cohort 3 required two negative PCRs, clearance, or symptom resolution. V was cut by 5 bases and J by 6 bases, with 22 bases left in between. The CDR3 is 16 residues long. CDR1 is SGHAT, CDR2 FQNNGV, per germline. The data were produced by immunoSEQ multiplex PCR, yet TCRdb's version contains in-frame clones alone and is incomplete. The sample contains around 310,000 clones, over 80% of which appear only once. The sample consisted of PBMCs or T cells enriched from blood (not recorded which). V and J are TRBV11-2 and TRBJ2-5; D remains unclear. The sequence was obtained from a man younger than 45 who had recovered from COVID-19. The CDR3 DNA is TGTGCCAGCAGCCCGCTGGCCCATCAAGGCGGTCAGACCCAGTACTTC. Translated: CASSPLAHQGGQTQYF.